The entry below gives a single T cell receptor beta chain sequence along with its context. It lacks a known antigen. The sample holds no much larger clone one base away, and base qualities are not on file. For CDR1 and CDR2, the germline V gene (reference sequence) lists DFQATT and SNEGSKA. V is shortened by 3 bases, J by 2 bases, and the region joining them spans 11 bases. Taken from cysteine to phenylalanine, the CDR3 has 14 residues. Left in the record is the CDR3 DNA by itself, 42 bases read in frame from the first base. This sample stems from a study of CD4 T cells in relation to SARS-CoV-2 and coronaviruses (dated by TCRdb to about 2021). Study-level background: Patient-derived lymphoblastoid cell lines were used to map the HLA restriction of shared crossreactive spike epitopes. The study assessed, at the TCR clonotype level, memory CD4+ T cell crossreactivity between SARS-CoV-2 and common cold coronavirus spike proteins. For other donors in the study, expansion assays were sequenced with a different, Illumina-based TCR-beta assay. The Adaptive Biotechnologies TCR-sequencing kit was used to sequence samples from three pre-COVID donors and the naive versus memory experiments, while other data came from Illumina-based sequencing.

CD4+ T cells from unexposed donors were collected before the COVID-19 pandemic (2011-2018). To separate naive from memory CD4+ T cells, cryopreserved PBMCs first underwent CD4 enrichment and then EasySep naive CD4+ T cell enrichment. Leukapheresis product for the unexposed donors was purchased commercially. Ficoll-Paque PLUS gradient centrifugation was used to isolate PBMCs from either whole blood or leukapheresis product. PBMCs were either cryopreserved at -140 degrees C or used fresh in the expansion assay. The QIAamp Micro DNA Kit was used to extract genomic DNA from the CD4+ T cells. Deep-resolution immunoSEQ TCR-beta sequencing was performed on DNA from uncultured naive and memory CD4+ T cells. Per the source publication's procedure: During preprocessing, nonproductive sequences were removed, as were CDR3s that did not start with C, did not end with F or W, or were shorter than 7 amino acids. Cultured and uncultured naive and memory CD4+ repertoires were searched for previously identified spike- and CEF-reactive CDR3s. After three terminal residues were trimmed from each end, CDR3 homology was quantified as pairwise Levenshtein distance using the stringdist R package. TCRdb took over this immuneACCESS table, retaining in-frame rearrangements with V and J assigned. Such tables are incomplete; in checked studies, under half of the missing clones stem from an unresolved V gene, and the remainder is unexplained. V and J calls and clone size are given by that table; D and trimming were obtained from the DNA. The sample table lists roughly 60,000 clones, about 95% of them with a count of one. Roughly 0.14% of the sample goes to the ten largest clones.

Points the paper makes about the study in general: Significantly weaker SARS-CoV-2-driven expansion was shown by crossreactive clones than by monoreactive clones, consistent with antigenic imprinting. In around two thirds of donors, memory CD4+ clonotypes turned up that crossrecognized SARS-CoV-2 and at least one common cold coronavirus spike. The study was limited by small numbers of patients and tested TCRs. Crossreactivity analysis was centred on spike protein, so crossreactivity against other viral proteins was not assessed. Because no donor provided both pre-pandemic and post-infection samples, tracing the source of pre-existing responses was limited. Sequencing naive versus memory cells indicated that the assay picks up memory recall responses, not primary responses primed during culture.

The rearranged segments are TRBV20-1 and TRBJ1-5; the D gene is unclear. The receptor was isolated from a human donor in good health. The specimen was naive CD4+ T cells from PBMCs. The cell subset or site label here, explained by the study, means: naive CD4+ T cells isolated by negative enrichment. For the CDR3, the sequence is CSASNGGGNQPQHF. The base sequence is TGCAGTGCTAGTAATGGCGGGGGCAATCAGCCCCAGCATTTT.